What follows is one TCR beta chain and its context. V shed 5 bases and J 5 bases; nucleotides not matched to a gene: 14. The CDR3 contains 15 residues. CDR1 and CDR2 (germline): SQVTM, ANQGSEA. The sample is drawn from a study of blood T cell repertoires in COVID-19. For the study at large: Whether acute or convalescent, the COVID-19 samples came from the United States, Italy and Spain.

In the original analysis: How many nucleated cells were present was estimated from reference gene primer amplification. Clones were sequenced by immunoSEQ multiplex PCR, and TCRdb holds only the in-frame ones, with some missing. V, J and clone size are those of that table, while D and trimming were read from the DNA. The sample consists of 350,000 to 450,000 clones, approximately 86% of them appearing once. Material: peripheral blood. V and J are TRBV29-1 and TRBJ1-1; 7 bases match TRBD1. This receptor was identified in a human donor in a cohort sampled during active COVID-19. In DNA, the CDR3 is TGCAGCGTTACAGGCGGGACAGCCTTCGGGACTGAAGCTTTCTTT. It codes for CSVTGGTAFGTEAFF. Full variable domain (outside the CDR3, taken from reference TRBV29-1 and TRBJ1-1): SAVISQKPSRDICQRGTSLTIQCQVDSQVTMMFWYRQQPGQSLTLIATANQGSEATYESGFVIDKFPISRPNLTFSTLTVSNMSPEDSSIYLCSVTGGTAFGTEAFFGQGTRLTVV.